This record concerns one T cell receptor beta chain sequence. This sample was taken from a study of CD8 T cells in Susac syndrome. A quantity of about 0.5 to 1 ug RNA underwent reverse transcription using random hexamers. TCRdb passed the immunoSEQ multiplex PCR reads through MiXCR, listing each CDR3 protein once. Among about 180,000 distinct CDR3 sequences listed, about 94% were seen once. Per the germline V gene, CDR1 is LNHNV and CDR2 is YYDKDF (reference sequence). This CDR3 has 13 residues. The ends were cut back, 2 bases at V and 1 base at J, with 5 bases in the middle. The receptor's source is a human donor with multiple sclerosis. This chain uses TRBV15 with TRBJ1-1; D remains unclear. Sequencing was performed on CD4+ T cells from PBMCs. The CDR3 region has the DNA TGTGCCACCAGCAGACAACCGAACACTGAAGCTTTCTTT. This encodes CATSRQPNTEAFF.